This TCR beta chain was observed in a study of CD8 T cells in ankylosing spondylitis. This clonotype was found a few times. Its antigen is as yet unknown. Regarding the study as a whole: Blood from ankylosing spondylitis patients appeared to carry a characteristic roughly eight-variant TCR beta motif.

Germline values: CDR1 KGHSH, CDR2 LQKENI. V lost 3 bases, J lost 2 bases, and 3 bases stayed unmatched. This CDR3 contains 15 residues. A single record per CDR3 protein comes from TCRdb applying MiXCR to the 5' RACE reads. Among roughly 400,000 distinct CDR3 sequences listed, 20% to 25% were seen once. This TCR was recovered from a male donor with ankylosing spondylitis. Specimen: blood, either unsorted or a sorted T cell fraction (not recorded which). This chain connects TRBV18 to TRBJ1-2; 10 bases agree with TRBD1. DNA of the CDR3: TGTGCCAGCTCACCCGCGGGACAGGGGAACTATGGCTACACCTTC. It codes for CASSPAGQGNYGYTF.